One T cell receptor beta chain is described in this entry. No antigen is known for it. The source of the sample is a study of monozygotic twins with inflammatory bowel disease. Broader study findings: For IBD, no single strong associated signal or clonotype was supported. Researchers report that IBD patients shared fewer clonotypes with others than healthy twins, especially amid disease activity.

TCRdb reworked the 5' RACE reads into one entry per CDR3 protein, no DNA. Its clone listing holds approximately 400,000 distinct CDR3 sequences. CDR3 length equals 16 residues. CDR1 is SEHNR and CDR2 is FQNEAQ in the germline V gene (reference sequence). The source material was blood. This chain joins TRBV7-9 and TRBJ2-1; TCRdb's assignment of TRBD2 cannot be checked, as there is no DNA. The source of this sequence is a human donor with ulcerative colitis or Crohn's disease, or a healthy co-twin of an affected twin (not recorded which). CDR3 amino acids: CASSWAASGGNNEQFF. Full variable domain (rest looked up from reference TRBV7-9 and TRBJ2-1): DTGVSQNPRHKITKRGQNVTFRCDPISEHNRLYWYRQTLGQGPEFLTYFQNEAQLEKSRLLSDRFSAERPKGSFSTLEIQRTEQGDSAMYLCASSWAASGGNNEQFFGPGTRLTVL.